This TCR beta chain appears in the sequencing data of a study of control samples from healthy donors and cancer patients. Trimming removed 4 bases from V and 1 base from J, with 8 bases in between. The CDR3 is 13 amino acids. Germline V gene data show CDR1 as SGHDT and CDR2 as YYEEEE. Here immunoSEQ multiplex PCR was the method, and the copy in TCRdb shows in-frame clones only, minus some. The data contain 150,000 to 200,000 clones, 85% to 95% of them seen just once; the ten biggest clones take up over 1.1%. The rearrangement uses TRBV5-6 and TRBJ1-2; D unresolved. The origin of this receptor is a man between 18 and 35 years old in good health. The sequenced material came from blood. The DNA for the CDR3 is TGTGCCAGCAGCCTCGGGGTTAACTATGGCTACACCTTC. It codes for CASSLGVNYGYTF. The full variable domain, its missing parts supplied by reference TRBV5-6 and TRBJ1-2, is DAGVTQSPTHLIKTRGQQVTLRCSPKSGHDTVSWYQQALGQGPQFIFQYYEEEERQRGNFPDRFSGHQFPNYSSELNVNALLLGDSALYLCASSLGVNYGYTFGSGTRLTVV.